Following are 6 T cell receptor beta chains from one sample sequenced in a study of cytomegalovirus exposure and HLA in healthy donors. PCR used 60 Vbeta primers and 13 Jbeta primers. TCRdb keeps only in-frame clones here, not all; method: immunoSEQ multiplex PCR. The profile covers 85,000 to 130,000 clones, with around three quarters appearing a single time and approximately 0.74% taken by the ten largest. Sequenced input: PBMCs. These receptors were collected from a boy younger than 18 in good health and CMV-seronegative.

The V call is TRBV7-6, the J call TRBJ2-5, with TRBD1 as a possible D gene (6 bases). Trimming took 5 bases from V and 5 from J, leaving 12 bases between them. The CDR3 consists of 13 residues. Germline assignment: CDR1 SGHVS and CDR2 FNYEAQ. For the CDR3, the DNA is TGTGCCAGCAGCCTTACAGGGTGGGAGACCCAGTACTTC. Translated: CASSLTGWETQYF. The full variable domain, rest sourced from reference TRBV7-6 and TRBJ2-5, is GAGVSQSPRYKVTKRGQDVALRCDPISGHVSLYWYRQALGQGPEFLTYFNYEAQQDKSGLPNDRFSAERPEGSISTLTIQRTEQRDSAMYRCASSLTGWETQYFGPGTRLLVL.

The V call is TRBV7-2, the J call TRBJ2-5; TRBD2 agrees at 9 bases. The CDR3 contains 15 residues. Germline V gene data show CDR1 as SGHTA and CDR2 as FQGNSA. V shed 2 bases, J shed 5 bases, and the junction held 6 bases outside the gene matches. Written as DNA, the CDR3 is TGTGCCAGCAGCTTAAAGCGGGGGGCACGGGAGACCCAGTACTTC. It codes for CASSLKRGARETQYF.

This chain uses TRBV6-6 with TRBJ1-5, with a tentative D call TRBD1 (6 bases). The CDR3 sequence is 16 residues long. Germline V lookup: CDR1 MNHNY, CDR2 SVGAGI (reference sequence). The germline V and J ends were trimmed by 6 bases and 0 bases, with 15 bases remaining between them. The CDR3 nucleotides read TGTGCCAGCAGGGAACAGGGACGAGGTAGCAATCAGCCCCAGCATTTT. Its protein is CASREQGRGSNQPQHF.

Only a few counts were recorded for this clone. This CDR3 is missing its conserved last phenylalanine or tryptophan, likely due to a read error. The DNA is omitted, as the CDR3 cannot be located on it reliably, and the CDR3 follows TCRdb's listing. The chain is built from TRBV2 and TRBJ1-1; the table calls TRBD1, which could not be checked here. The germline V gene encodes CDR1 SNHLY and CDR2 FYNNEI. The CDR3 has 13 amino acids, counting both end residues. The CDR3 is CASSEQGNTEALV.

This clone was seen only a few times. This sequence joins TRBV28 and TRBJ1-2; 9 bases map to TRBD1. Germline V CDR1 and CDR2: MDHEN, SYDVKM. The CDR3 spans 15 residues. V lost 6 bases, J lost 3 bases, and 8 bases stayed unmatched. The CDR3 DNA follows: TGTGCCAGCAGCTACCGGGACAGGGCATACTATGGCTACACCTTC. Translated: CASSYRDRAYYGYTF.

V usage is TRBV5-6 and J usage is TRBJ2-3; D ambiguous. Germline V gene sequence: CDR1 SGHDT, CDR2 YYEEEE. Deletions cut 0 bases from V and 0 bases from J, with 17 bases between. This CDR3 is built from 18 residues. Here the CDR3 DNA reads TGTGCCAGCAGCTTGGATTATAATTACTTGGAGAGCACAGATACGCAGTATTTT. As protein: CASSLDYNYLESTDTQYF.